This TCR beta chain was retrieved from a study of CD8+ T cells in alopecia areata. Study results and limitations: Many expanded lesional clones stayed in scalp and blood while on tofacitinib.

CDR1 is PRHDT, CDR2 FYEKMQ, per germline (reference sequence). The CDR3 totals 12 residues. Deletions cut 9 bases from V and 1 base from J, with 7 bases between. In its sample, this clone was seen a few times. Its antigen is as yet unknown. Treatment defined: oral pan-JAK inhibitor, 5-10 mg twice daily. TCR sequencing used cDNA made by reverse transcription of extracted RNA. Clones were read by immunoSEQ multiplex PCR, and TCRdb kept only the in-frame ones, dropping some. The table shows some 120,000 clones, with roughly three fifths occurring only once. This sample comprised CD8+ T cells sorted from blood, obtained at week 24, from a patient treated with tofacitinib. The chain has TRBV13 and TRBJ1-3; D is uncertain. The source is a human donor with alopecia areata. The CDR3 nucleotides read TGTGCCAGTCGGTTGTCTGGAAACACCATATATTTT. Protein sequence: CASRLSGNTIYF.